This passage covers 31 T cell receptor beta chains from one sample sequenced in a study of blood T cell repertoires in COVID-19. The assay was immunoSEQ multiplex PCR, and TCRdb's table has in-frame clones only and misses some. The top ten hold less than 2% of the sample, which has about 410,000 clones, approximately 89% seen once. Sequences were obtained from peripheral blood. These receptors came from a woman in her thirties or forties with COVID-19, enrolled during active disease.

The CDR3 here is CASSTDRSRGYGYTF. CDR3 nucleotide sequence: TGTGCCAGCAGCACTGACAGGTCCCGGGGCTATGGCTACACCTTC. The gene calls are TRBV11-2 and TRBJ1-2; tentative D call: TRBD1 (6 bases). With 5 bases removed from V and 4 bases from J, the gap between germline ends came to 17 bases. The CDR3 consists of 15 residues. Germline CDR1 is SGHAT and CDR2 is FQNNGV.

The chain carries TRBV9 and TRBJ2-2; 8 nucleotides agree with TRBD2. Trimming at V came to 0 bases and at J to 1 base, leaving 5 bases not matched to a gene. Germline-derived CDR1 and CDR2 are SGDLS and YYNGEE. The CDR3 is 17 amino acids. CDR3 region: CASSVVPAGVNTGELFF. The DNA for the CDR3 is TGTGCCAGCAGCGTAGTGCCAGCGGGGGTGAACACCGGGGAGCTGTTTTTT.

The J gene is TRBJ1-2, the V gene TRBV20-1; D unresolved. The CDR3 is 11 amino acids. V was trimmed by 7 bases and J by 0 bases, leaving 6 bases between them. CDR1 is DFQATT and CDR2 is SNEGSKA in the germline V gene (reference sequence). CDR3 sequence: CSVRANYGYTF. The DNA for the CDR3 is TGCAGTGTAAGAGCTAACTATGGCTACACCTTC.

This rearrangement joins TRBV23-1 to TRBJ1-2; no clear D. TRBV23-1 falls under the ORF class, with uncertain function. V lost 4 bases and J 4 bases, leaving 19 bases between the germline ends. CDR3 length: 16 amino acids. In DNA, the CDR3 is TGCGCCAGCAGTCGACCGTTGATTGAGGGAATCTATGGCTACACCTTC. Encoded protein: CASSRPLIEGIYGYTF.

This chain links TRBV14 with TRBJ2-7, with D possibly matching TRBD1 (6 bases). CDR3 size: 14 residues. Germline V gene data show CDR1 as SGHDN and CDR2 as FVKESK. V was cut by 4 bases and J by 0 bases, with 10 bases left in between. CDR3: CASSRMDSSYEQYF. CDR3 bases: TGTGCCAGCAGCCGAATGGACAGCTCCTACGAGCAGTACTTC.

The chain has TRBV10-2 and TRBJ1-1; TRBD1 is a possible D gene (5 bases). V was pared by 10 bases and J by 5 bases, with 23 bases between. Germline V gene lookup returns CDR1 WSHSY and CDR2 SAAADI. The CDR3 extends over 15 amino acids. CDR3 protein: CATNSAEGARTEAFF. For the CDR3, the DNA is TGCGCCACAAACTCAGCTGAAGGGGCCCGTACTGAAGCTTTCTTT.

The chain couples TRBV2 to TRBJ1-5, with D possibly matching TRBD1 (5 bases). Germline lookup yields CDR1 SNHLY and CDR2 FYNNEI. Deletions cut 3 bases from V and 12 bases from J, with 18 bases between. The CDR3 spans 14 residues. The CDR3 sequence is CASSDTGTWNHQHF. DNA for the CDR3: TGTGCCAGCAGTGACACCGGGACTTGGAACCACCAGCATTTT.

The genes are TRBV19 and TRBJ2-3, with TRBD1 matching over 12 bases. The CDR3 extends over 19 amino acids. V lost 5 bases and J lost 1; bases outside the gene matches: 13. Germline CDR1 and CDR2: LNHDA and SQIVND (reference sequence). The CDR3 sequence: CASSGGTGGPRSGTDTQYF. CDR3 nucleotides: TGTGCCAGTAGTGGAGGGACAGGGGGCCCTCGGAGTGGCACAGATACGCAGTATTTT.

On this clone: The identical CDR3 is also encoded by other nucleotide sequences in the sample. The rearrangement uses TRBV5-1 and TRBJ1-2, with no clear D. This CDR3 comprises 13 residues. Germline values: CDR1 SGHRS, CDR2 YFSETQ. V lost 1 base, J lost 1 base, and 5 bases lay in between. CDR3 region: CASSLTVNYGYTF. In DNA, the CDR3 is TGCGCCAGCAGCTTGACGGTTAACTATGGCTACACCTTC. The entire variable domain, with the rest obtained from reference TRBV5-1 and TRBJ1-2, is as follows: KAGVTQTPRYLIKTRGQQVTLSCSPISGHRSVSWYQQTPGQGLQFLFEYFSETQRNKGNFPGRFSGRQFSNSRSEMNVSTLELGDSALYLCASSLTVNYGYTFGSGTRLTVV.

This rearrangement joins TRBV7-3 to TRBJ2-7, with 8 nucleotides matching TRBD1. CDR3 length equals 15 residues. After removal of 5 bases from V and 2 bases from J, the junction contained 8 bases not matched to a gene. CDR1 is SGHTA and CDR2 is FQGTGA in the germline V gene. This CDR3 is CASSPTGAGTYEQYF. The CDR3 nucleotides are TGTGCCAGCAGCCCGACAGGGGCTGGTACCTACGAGCAGTACTTC. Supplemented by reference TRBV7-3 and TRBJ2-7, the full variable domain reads GAGVSQTPSNKVTEKGKYVELRCDPISGHTALYWYRQSLGQGPEFLIYFQGTGAADDSGLPNDRFFAVRPEGSVSTLKIQRTERGDSAVYLCASSPTGAGTYEQYFGPGTRLTVT.

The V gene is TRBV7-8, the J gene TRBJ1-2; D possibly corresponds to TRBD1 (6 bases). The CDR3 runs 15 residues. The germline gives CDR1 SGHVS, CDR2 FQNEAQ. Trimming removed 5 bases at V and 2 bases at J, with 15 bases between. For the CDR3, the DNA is TGTGCCAGCAGCCAAGGACAGCTTACAAACTATGGCTACACCTTC. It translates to CASSQGQLTNYGYTF.

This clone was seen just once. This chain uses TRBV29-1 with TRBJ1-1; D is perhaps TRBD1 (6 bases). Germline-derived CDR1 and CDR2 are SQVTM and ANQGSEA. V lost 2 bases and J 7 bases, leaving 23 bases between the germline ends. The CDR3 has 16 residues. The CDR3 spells CSVEPTGQRRLSEAFF. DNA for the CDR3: TGCAGCGTTGAACCGACGGGACAAAGAAGATTGAGTGAAGCTTTCTTT.

CDR3 in DNA: TGTGCCAGTAGTACTATCGAGCGAAGGAACTACGAGCAGTACTTC. Translated, it gives CASSTIERRNYEQYF. The chain combines TRBV19 with TRBJ2-7; D ambiguous. CDR3 length: 15 residues. Germline V gene sequence: CDR1 LNHDA, CDR2 SQIVND (reference sequence). Trimming shortened V by 4 bases and J by 3 bases, and 16 bases separated the two germline ends. Full variable domain (remainder filled in from reference TRBV19 and TRBJ2-7): DGGITQSPKYLFRKEGQNVTLSCEQNLNHDAMYWYRQDPGQGLRLIYYSQIVNDFQKGDIAEGYSVSREKKESFPLTVTSAQKNPTAFYLCASSTIERRNYEQYFGPGTRLTVT.

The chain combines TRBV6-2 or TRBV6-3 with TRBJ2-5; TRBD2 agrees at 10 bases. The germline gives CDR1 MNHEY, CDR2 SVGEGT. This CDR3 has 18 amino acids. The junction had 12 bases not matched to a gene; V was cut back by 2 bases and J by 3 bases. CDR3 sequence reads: CASSYPPGSGRRKETQYF. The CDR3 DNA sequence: TGTGCCAGCAGTTACCCACCGGGTAGCGGGAGGCGTAAAGAGACCCAGTACTTC.

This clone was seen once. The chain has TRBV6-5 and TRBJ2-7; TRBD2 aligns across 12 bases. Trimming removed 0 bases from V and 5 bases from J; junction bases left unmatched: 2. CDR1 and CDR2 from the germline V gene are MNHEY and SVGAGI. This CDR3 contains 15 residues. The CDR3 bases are TGTGCCAGCAGTTACTCGACTAGCGGGAGAAACGAGCAGTACTTC. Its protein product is CASSYSTSGRNEQYF.

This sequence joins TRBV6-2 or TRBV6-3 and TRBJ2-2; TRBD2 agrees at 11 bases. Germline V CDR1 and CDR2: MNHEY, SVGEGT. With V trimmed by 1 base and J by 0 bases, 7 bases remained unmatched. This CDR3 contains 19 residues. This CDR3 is CASSYFLTSGMANTGELFF. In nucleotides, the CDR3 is TGTGCCAGCAGTTACTTTCTGACTAGCGGGATGGCGAACACCGGGGAGCTGTTTTTT.

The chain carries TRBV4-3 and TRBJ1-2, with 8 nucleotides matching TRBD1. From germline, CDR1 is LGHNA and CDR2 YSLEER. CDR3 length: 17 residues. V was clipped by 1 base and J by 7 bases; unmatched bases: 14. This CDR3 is CASSQAVGWTGWGGYTF. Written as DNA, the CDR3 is TGCGCCAGCAGCCAAGCGGTGGGATGGACAGGGTGGGGTGGCTACACCTTC.

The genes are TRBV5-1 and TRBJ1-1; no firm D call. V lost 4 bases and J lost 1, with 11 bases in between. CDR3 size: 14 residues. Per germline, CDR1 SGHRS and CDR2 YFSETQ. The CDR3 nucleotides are TGCGCCAGCAGCACTAACCGGGGGAACACTGAAGCTTTCTTT. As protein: CASSTNRGNTEAFF.

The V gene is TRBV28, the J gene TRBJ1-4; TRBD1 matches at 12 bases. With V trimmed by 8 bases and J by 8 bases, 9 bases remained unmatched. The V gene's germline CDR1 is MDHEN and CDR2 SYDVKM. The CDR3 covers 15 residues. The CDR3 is CASGTGGGQEEKLFF. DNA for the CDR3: TGTGCCAGCGGGACAGGGGGCGGCCAGGAGGAAAAACTGTTTTTT.

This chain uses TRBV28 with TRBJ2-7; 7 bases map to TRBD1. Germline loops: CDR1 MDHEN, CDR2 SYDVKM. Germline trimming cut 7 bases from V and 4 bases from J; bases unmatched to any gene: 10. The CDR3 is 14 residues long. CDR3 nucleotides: TGTGCCAGCAATCTACCGGGACAGAATTACGAGCAGTACTTC. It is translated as CASNLPGQNYEQYF.

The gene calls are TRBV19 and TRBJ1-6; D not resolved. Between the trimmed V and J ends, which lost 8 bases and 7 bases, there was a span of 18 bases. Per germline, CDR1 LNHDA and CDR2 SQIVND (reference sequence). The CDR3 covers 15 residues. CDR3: CASSISPIGNSPLHF. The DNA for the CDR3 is TGTGCCAGTTCAATCTCCCCGATCGGGAATTCACCCCTCCACTTT.

CDR3 sequence: CASSISPRGNNSPLHF. CDR3 coding DNA: TGTGCCAGCAGCATCTCCCCGCGGGGAAATAATTCACCCCTCCACTTT. V and J are TRBV7-2 and TRBJ1-6; D is undetermined. Per the germline V gene, CDR1 is SGHTA and CDR2 is FQGNSA. The V end lost 5 bases, the J end lost 5 bases, and 16 bases lay between the germline ends. This CDR3 has 16 amino acids.

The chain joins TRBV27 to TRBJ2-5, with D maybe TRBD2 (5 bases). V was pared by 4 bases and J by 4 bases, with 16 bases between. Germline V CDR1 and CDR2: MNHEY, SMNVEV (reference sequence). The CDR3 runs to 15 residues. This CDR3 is CASSSRWEILETQYF. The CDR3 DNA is TGTGCCAGCAGTTCTAGATGGGAGATATTAGAGACCCAGTACTTC.

CDR3 protein: CASSSRTSLGETQYF. DNA for the CDR3: TGTGCCAGCAGTTCCCGGACTAGCCTGGGGGAGACCCAGTACTTC. The rearrangement uses TRBV6-2 or TRBV6-3 and TRBJ2-5; 8 bases match TRBD2. The CDR3 covers 15 residues. The ends lost 4 bases at V and 5 bases at J; junction bases unmatched: 9. Germline V gene data show CDR1 as MNHEY and CDR2 as SVGEGT.

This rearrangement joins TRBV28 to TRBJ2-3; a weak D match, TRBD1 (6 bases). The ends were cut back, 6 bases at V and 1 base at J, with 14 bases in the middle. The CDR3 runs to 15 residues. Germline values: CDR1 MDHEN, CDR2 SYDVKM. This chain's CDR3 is CASRYRVSGTDTQYF. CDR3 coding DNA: TGTGCCAGCAGATACAGGGTCAGCGGCACAGATACGCAGTATTTT.

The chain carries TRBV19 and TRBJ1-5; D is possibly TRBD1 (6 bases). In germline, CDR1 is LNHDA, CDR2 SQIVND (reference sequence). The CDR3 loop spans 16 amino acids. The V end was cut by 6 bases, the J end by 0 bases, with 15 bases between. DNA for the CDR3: TGTGCCAGTAGAGTATATCGGACAGATAGCAATCAGCCCCAGCATTTT. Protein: CASRVYRTDSNQPQHF. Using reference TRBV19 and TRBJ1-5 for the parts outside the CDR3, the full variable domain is DGGITQSPKYLFRKEGQNVTLSCEQNLNHDAMYWYRQDPGQGLRLIYYSQIVNDFQKGDIAEGYSVSREKKESFPLTVTSAQKNPTAFYLCASRVYRTDSNQPQHFGDGTRLSIL.

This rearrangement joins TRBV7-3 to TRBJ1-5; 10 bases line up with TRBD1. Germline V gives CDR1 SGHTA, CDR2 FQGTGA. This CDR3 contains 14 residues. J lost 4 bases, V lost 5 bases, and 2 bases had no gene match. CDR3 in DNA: TGTGCCAGCAGCCGGGACAGGGGAAATCAGCCCCAGCATTTT. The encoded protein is CASSRDRGNQPQHF. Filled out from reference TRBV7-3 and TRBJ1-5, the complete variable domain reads GAGVSQTPSNKVTEKGKYVELRCDPISGHTALYWYRQSLGQGPEFLIYFQGTGAADDSGLPNDRFFAVRPEGSVSTLKIQRTERGDSAVYLCASSRDRGNQPQHFGDGTRLSIL.

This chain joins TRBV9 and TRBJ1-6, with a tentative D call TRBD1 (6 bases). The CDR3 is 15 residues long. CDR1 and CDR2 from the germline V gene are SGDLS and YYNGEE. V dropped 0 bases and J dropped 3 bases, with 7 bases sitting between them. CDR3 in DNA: TGTGCCAGCAGCGTAGACAGGGACTATAATTCACCCCTCCACTTT. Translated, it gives CASSVDRDYNSPLHF.

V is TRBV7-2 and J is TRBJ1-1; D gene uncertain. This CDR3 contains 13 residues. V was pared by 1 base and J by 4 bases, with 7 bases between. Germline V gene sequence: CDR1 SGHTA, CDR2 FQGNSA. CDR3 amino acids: CASSLDVRTEAFF. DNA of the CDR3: TGTGCCAGCAGCTTAGATGTGCGCACTGAAGCTTTCTTT.

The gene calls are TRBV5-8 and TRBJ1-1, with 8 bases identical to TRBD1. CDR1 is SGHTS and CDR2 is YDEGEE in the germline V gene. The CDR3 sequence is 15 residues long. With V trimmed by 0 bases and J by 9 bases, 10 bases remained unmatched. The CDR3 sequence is CASSLAGGSSAKAFF. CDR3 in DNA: TGTGCCAGCAGCTTGGCAGGGGGCTCCTCCGCAAAAGCTTTCTTT.

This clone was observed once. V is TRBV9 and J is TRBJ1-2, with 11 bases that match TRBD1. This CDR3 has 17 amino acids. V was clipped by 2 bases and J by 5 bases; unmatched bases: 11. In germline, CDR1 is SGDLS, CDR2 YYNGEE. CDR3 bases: TGTGCCAGCAGCGTCGGGACAGGGGGTTGGGGGCAATATGGCTACACCTTC. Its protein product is CASSVGTGGWGQYGYTF.